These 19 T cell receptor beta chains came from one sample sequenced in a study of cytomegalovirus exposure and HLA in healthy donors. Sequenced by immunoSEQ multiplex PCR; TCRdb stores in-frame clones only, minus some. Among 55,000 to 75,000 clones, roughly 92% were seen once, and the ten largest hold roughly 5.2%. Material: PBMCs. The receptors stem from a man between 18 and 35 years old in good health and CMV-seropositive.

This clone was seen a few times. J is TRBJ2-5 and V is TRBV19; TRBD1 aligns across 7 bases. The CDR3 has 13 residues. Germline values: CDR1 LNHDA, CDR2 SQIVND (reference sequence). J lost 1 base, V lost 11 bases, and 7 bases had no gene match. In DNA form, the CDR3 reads TGTGCCGCAGGGGGTAGGGCCCAAGAGACCCAGTACTTC. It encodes CAAGGRAQETQYF.

As DNA, the CDR3 is TGTGCCACCAGCAGAGATGGGGGACTCGGGGGGATGGAGCAGTTCTTC. Amino acid sequence: CATSRDGGLGGMEQFF. J is TRBJ2-1 and V is TRBV15, with 7 bases lining up with TRBD2. The CDR3 sequence is 16 residues long. Germline lookup yields CDR1 LNHNV and CDR2 YYDKDF (reference sequence). V was clipped by 0 bases and J by 10 bases; unmatched bases: 12.

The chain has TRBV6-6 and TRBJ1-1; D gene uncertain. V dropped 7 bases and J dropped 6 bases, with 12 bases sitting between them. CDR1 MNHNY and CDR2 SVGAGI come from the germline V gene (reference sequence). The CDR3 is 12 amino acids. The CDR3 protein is CASMRQNAEAFF. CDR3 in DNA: TGTGCCAGCATGCGACAAAACGCTGAAGCTTTCTTT.

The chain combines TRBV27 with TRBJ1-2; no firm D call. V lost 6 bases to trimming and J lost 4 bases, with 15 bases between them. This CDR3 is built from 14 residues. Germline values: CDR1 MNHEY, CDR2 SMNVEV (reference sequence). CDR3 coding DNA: TGTGCCAGCAGCCCCGTCGGGAAATTCTATGGCTACACCTTC. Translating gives CASSPVGKFYGYTF.

CDR3: CASSTPRTGGFGQYF. The CDR3 DNA reads TGTGCCAGCAGTACTCCCCGGACAGGGGGCTTCGGGCAGTACTTC. The rearrangement joins TRBV6-5 to TRBJ2-7; TRBD1 agrees at 11 bases. Trimming at V came to 5 bases and at J to 9 bases, leaving 12 bases not matched to a gene. The length of the CDR3 is 15 residues. Germline V gene sequence: CDR1 MNHEY, CDR2 SVGAGI.

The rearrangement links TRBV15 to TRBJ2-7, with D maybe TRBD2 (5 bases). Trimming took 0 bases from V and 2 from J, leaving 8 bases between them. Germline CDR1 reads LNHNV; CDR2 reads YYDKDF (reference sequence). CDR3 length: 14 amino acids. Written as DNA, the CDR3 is TGTGCCACCAGCAGAGATCCACTAGCCTACGAGCAGTACTTC. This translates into CATSRDPLAYEQYF.

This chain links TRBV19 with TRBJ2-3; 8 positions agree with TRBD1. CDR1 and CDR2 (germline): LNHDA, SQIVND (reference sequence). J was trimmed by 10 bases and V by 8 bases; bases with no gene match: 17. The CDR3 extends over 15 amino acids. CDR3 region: CASSGQGSRTVAQYF. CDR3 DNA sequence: TGTGCCAGTTCCGGACAGGGAAGTAGGACGGTCGCGCAGTATTTT.

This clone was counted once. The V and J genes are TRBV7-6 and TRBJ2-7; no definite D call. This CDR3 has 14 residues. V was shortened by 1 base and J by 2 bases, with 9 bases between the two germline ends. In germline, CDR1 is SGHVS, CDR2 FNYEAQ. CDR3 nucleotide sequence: TGTGCCAGCAGCTTAGAAAGAGGTCCCTACGAGCAGTACTTC. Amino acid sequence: CASSLERGPYEQYF. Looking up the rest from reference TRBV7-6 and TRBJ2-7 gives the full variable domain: GAGVSQSPRYKVTKRGQDVALRCDPISGHVSLYWYRQALGQGPEFLTYFNYEAQQDKSGLPNDRFSAERPEGSISTLTIQRTEQRDSAMYRCASSLERGPYEQYFGPGTRLTVT.

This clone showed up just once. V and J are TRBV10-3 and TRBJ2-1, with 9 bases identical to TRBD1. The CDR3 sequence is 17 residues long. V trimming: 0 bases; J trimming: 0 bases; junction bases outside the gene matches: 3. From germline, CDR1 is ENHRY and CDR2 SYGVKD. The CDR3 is CAISESGTGSSYNEQFF. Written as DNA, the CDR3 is TGTGCCATCAGTGAGTCCGGGACAGGGAGCTCCTACAATGAGCAGTTCTTC.

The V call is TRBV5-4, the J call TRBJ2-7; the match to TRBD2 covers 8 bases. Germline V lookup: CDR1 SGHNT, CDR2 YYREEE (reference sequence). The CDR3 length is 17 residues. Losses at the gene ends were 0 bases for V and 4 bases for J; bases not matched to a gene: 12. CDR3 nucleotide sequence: TGTGCCAGCAGCTTGGAGGGACTAGTTGCCGGGACTTACGAGCAGTACTTC. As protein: CASSLEGLVAGTYEQYF.

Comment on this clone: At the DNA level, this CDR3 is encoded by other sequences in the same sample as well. DNA for the CDR3: TGTGCCAGCAGCTTCGGGACAGGGGGAGGCTACACCTTC. The encoded protein is CASSFGTGGGYTF. V usage is TRBV7-9 and J usage is TRBJ1-2; 11 bases are shared with TRBD1. The CDR3 has 13 residues. The germline V gene has CDR1 SEHNR and CDR2 FQNEAQ (reference sequence). Trimming cost V 3 bases and J 8 bases; bases outside gene matches: 2.

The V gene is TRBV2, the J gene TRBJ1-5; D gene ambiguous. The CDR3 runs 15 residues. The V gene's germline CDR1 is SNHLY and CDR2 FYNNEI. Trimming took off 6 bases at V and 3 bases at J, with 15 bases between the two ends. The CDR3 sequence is CASSWESNLNQPQHF. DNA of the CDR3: TGTGCCAGCAGCTGGGAGTCCAACCTCAATCAGCCCCAGCATTTT.

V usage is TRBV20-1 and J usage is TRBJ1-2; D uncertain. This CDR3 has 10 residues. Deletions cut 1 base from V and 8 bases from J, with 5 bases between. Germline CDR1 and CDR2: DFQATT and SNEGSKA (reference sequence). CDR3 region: CSARGGGYTF. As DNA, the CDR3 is TGCAGTGCTAGAGGAGGGGGCTACACCTTC.

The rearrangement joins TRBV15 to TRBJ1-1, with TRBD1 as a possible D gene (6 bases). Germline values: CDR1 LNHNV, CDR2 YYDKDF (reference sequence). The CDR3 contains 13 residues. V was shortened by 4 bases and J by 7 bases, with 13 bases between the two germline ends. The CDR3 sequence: CATSIKTGLEAFF. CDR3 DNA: TGTGCCACCAGCATAAAGACAGGCCTTGAAGCTTTCTTT.

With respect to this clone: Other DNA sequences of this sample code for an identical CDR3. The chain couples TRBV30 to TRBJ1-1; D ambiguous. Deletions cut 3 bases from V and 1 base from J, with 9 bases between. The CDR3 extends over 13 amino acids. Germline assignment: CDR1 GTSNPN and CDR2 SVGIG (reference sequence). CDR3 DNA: TGTGCCTGGAGCGTACAGCAGAACACTGAAGCTTTCTTT. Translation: CAWSVQQNTEAFF.

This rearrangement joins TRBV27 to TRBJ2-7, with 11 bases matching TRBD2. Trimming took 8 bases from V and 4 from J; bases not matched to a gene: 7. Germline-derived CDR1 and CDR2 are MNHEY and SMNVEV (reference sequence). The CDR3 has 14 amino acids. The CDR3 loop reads CASGLGTSGYEQYF. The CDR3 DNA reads TGTGCCAGCGGACTGGGGACTAGCGGATACGAGCAGTACTTC.

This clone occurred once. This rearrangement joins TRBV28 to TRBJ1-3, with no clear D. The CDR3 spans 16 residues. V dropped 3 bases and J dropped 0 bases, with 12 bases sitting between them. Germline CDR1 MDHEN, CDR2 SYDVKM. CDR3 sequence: CASSFRRMSSGNTIYF. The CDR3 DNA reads TGTGCCAGCAGTTTTAGGAGGATGAGCTCTGGAAACACCATATATTTT.

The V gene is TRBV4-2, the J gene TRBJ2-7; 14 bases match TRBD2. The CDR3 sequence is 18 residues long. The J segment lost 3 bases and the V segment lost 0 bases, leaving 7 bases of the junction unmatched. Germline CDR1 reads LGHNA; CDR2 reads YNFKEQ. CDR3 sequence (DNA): TGTGCCAGCAGCCAAGAAGGGACTAGCGGGAGACCCTACTACGAGCAGTACTTC. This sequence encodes CASSQEGTSGRPYYEQYF.

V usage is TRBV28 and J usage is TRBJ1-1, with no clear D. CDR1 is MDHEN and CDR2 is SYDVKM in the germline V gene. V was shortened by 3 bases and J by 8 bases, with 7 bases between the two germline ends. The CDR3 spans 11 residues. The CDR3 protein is CASSFYGEAFF. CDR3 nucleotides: TGTGCCAGCAGTTTTTACGGGGAAGCTTTCTTT.